These 20 T cell receptor beta chains share one sample of origin, sequenced in a study of T cells in localized non-small cell lung cancer. The assay was immunoSEQ multiplex PCR, and TCRdb's table has in-frame clones only and misses some. The data show tens of thousands of clones, around 81% seen once. The sample consisted of PBMCs, taken before any cancer treatment. The receptors shown here come from a woman aged 35-70 years with stage II lung adenocarcinoma.

The rearrangement joins TRBV7-2 to TRBJ1-1; D unclear. V dropped 5 bases and J dropped 1 base, with 8 bases sitting between them. The CDR3 totals 13 residues. The germline gives CDR1 SGHTA, CDR2 FQGNSA. In nucleotides, the CDR3 is TGTGCCAGCAGCCAATCCTGGAACACTGAAGCTTTCTTT. It codes for CASSQSWNTEAFF.

The chain links TRBV6-4 to TRBJ2-2, with 11 bases matching TRBD2. V lost 4 bases, J lost 2 bases, and 3 bases stayed unmatched. The CDR3 extends over 16 amino acids. Germline-derived CDR1 and CDR2 are MRHNA and SNTAGT. The CDR3 DNA sequence: TGTGCCAGCAGTGTCGGGACTAGCGGAAACACCGGGGAGCTGTTTTTT. The encoded protein is CASSVGTSGNTGELFF.

This sequence joins TRBV5-5 and TRBJ1-1; D gene unclear. Trimming took 4 bases from V and 7 from J, leaving 11 bases between them. The germline gives CDR1 SGHKS, CDR2 YYEKEE (reference sequence). The CDR3 contains 12 residues. CDR3 in amino acids: CASSPAGDEAFF. The CDR3 nucleotides are TGTGCCAGCAGCCCGGCAGGAGATGAAGCTTTCTTT.

The J gene is TRBJ1-6, the V gene TRBV6-1; D is ambiguous. This CDR3 contains 15 residues. Germline V lookup: CDR1 MNHNS, CDR2 SASEGT. The ends were cut back, 0 bases at V and 6 bases at J, with 9 bases in the middle. DNA of the CDR3: TGTGCCAGCAGTGAAGCGCTTACGGCTAATTCACCCCTCCACTTT. It specifies CASSEALTANSPLHF.

This clone was seen a handful of times. V usage is TRBV28 and J usage is TRBJ2-7; either TRBD1 or TRBD2 may supply D (5 bases each). From germline, CDR1 is MDHEN and CDR2 SYDVKM. V dropped 8 bases and J dropped 5 bases, with 16 bases sitting between them. The CDR3 is made up of 13 amino acids. The CDR3 region has the DNA TGTGCCAGCCGACTCCCGGGGACGGACGAGCAGTACTTC. Translating it yields CASRLPGTDEQYF.

The chain links TRBV7-8 to TRBJ2-7, with D unclear. Germline loops: CDR1 SGHVS, CDR2 FQNEAQ. V was clipped by 1 base and J by 3 bases, with 1 base between them. CDR3 length: 11 amino acids. In DNA form, the CDR3 reads TGTGCCAGCAGCTTAGACTACGAGCAGTACTTC. Translating it yields CASSLDYEQYF. The variable domain in full, completed from reference TRBV7-8 and TRBJ2-7, reads GAGVSQSPRYKVAKRGQDVALRCDPISGHVSLFWYQQALGQGPEFLTYFQNEAQLDKSGLPSDRFFAERPEGSVSTLKIQRTQQEDSAVYLCASSLDYEQYFGPGTRLTVT.

This clone was detected a few times. The chain has TRBV19 and TRBJ1-5, with a tentative D call TRBD1 (5 bases). The CDR3 covers 15 residues. V dropped 9 bases and J dropped 4 bases, with 19 bases sitting between them. Germline V CDR1 and CDR2: LNHDA, SQIVND (reference sequence). The CDR3 nucleotides are TGTGCCAGCGGCCTCCGGGACGGAACTAATCAGCCCCAGCATTTT. This gives the protein CASGLRDGTNQPQHF.

The V gene is TRBV5-1, the J gene TRBJ2-5; a weak D match, TRBD2 (6 bases). The CDR3 extends over 16 amino acids. The germline CDR1 and CDR2 sequences are SGHRS and YFSETQ. V was shortened by 0 bases and J by 2 bases, with 14 bases between the two germline ends. CDR3 DNA sequence: TGCGCCAGCAGCTTGGAACCGGGACTGCTACAAGAGACCCAGTACTTC. Translating gives CASSLEPGLLQETQYF.

The genes are TRBV14 and TRBJ1-1; the D gene is possibly TRBD1 (6 bases). The CDR3 covers 16 residues. The ends were cut back, 6 bases at V and 0 bases at J, with 17 bases in the middle. CDR1 is SGHDN and CDR2 is FVKESK in the germline V gene. The CDR3 reads CASSPLTGIMNTEAFF. CDR3 nucleotides: TGTGCCAGCAGTCCCCTGACAGGTATCATGAACACTGAAGCTTTCTTT.

The V gene is TRBV11-3, the J gene TRBJ2-7; the D is unclear. Germline CDR1 is SGHNT and CDR2 is YENEEA. V was pared by 7 bases and J by 5 bases, with 27 bases between. This CDR3 contains 17 residues. This CDR3 reads CASITPRRAHRHHEQYF. In DNA form, the CDR3 reads TGTGCCAGCATAACTCCAAGACGTGCTCATCGCCACCACGAGCAGTACTTC.

V usage is TRBV6-1 and J usage is TRBJ1-2; possible D gene TRBD1, 6 bases. The germline gives CDR1 MNHNS, CDR2 SASEGT. The germline V and J ends were trimmed by 3 bases and 3 bases, with 23 bases remaining between them. There are 18 residues in the CDR3. CDR3 protein: CASSDLPRDTRKDYGYTF. The CDR3 nucleotides read TGTGCCAGCAGTGACTTGCCCCGGGACACACGGAAAGACTATGGCTACACCTTC.

This clone has only one observation. The V and J genes are TRBV5-6 and TRBJ1-5; D not resolved. CDR3 length: 14 residues. Trimming left V 0 bases short and J 0 bases short, with 4 bases between. Germline-derived CDR1 and CDR2 are SGHDT and YYEEEE. The CDR3, as DNA: TGTGCCAGCAGCTTGGAGGGTAGCAATCAGCCCCAGCATTTT. It translates to CASSLEGSNQPQHF.

V is TRBV2 and J is TRBJ1-4; 7 bases fit TRBD1. Trimming removed 5 bases from V and 8 bases from J; junction bases left unmatched: 8. Germline V gene data show CDR1 as SNHLY and CDR2 as FYNNEI. There are 14 residues in the CDR3. Here the CDR3 DNA reads TGTGCCAGCAGTAAACAGGGGCGGAAGGAAAAACTGTTTTTT. It codes for CASSKQGRKEKLFF.

The chain is built from TRBV7-9 and TRBJ2-3, with TRBD1 identical over 8 bases. Germline CDR1 and CDR2: SEHNR and FQNEAQ (reference sequence). The J segment lost 10 bases and the V segment lost 4 bases, leaving 10 bases of the junction unmatched. This CDR3 is 14 amino acids long. The CDR3 loop reads CASSSDRGLFAQYF. As DNA, the CDR3 is TGTGCCAGCAGCTCCGACAGGGGTCTATTTGCGCAGTATTTT.

The chain recombines TRBV6-5 with TRBJ1-2, with 9 bases that match TRBD1. This CDR3 has 15 amino acids. Germline V gives CDR1 MNHEY, CDR2 SVGAGI. V lost 6 bases and J lost 4; bases outside the gene matches: 9. CDR3 in DNA: TGTGCCAGCAGAGAAACGACAGGGGGGGCCTATGGCTACACCTTC. This encodes CASRETTGGAYGYTF.

There are a few counts of this clone. V usage is TRBV4-3 and J usage is TRBJ2-7; no reliable D call. Germline assignment: CDR1 LGHNA and CDR2 YSLEER. This CDR3 contains 14 residues. Trimming shortened V by 0 bases and J by 3 bases, and 9 bases separated the two germline ends. In DNA, the CDR3 is TGCGCCAGCAGCCAAGATCGACCGGTCTACGAGCAGTACTTC. This gives the protein CASSQDRPVYEQYF.

This clone turned up a few times. This chain joins TRBV2 and TRBJ2-1; 9 bases match TRBD2. Germline values: CDR1 SNHLY, CDR2 FYNNEI. With V trimmed by 8 bases and J by 9 bases, 8 bases remained unmatched. The CDR3 length is 13 residues. In nucleotides, the CDR3 is TGTGCCAGCTTCGGCGGGGGGGTGAGTGAGCAGTTCTTC. Protein: CASFGGGVSEQFF.

The J gene is TRBJ2-1, the V gene TRBV5-1, with TRBD1 identical over 7 bases. Germline loops: CDR1 SGHRS, CDR2 YFSETQ. This CDR3 has 16 residues. Trimming removed 0 bases from V and 8 bases from J; junction bases left unmatched: 11. The CDR3 loop reads CASSLARQGGLDEQFF. In DNA form, the CDR3 reads TGCGCCAGCAGCTTGGCGAGACAGGGTGGCCTCGATGAGCAGTTCTTC. The full variable domain, completed using reference TRBV5-1 and TRBJ2-1, is KAGVTQTPRYLIKTRGQQVTLSCSPISGHRSVSWYQQTPGQGLQFLFEYFSETQRNKGNFPGRFSGRQFSNSRSEMNVSTLELGDSALYLCASSLARQGGLDEQFFGPGTRLTVL.

This chain connects TRBV6-1 to TRBJ2-4, with D perhaps matching TRBD1 (6 bases). The CDR3 totals 13 residues. Germline V gene data show CDR1 as MNHNS and CDR2 as SASEGT. The ends were cut back, 8 bases at V and 0 bases at J, with 8 bases in the middle. In DNA, the CDR3 is TGTGCCAGCTCAGGGGCAGCCAAAAACATTCAGTACTTC. It encodes CASSGAAKNIQYF.

This clone occurred a few times. The chain recombines TRBV28 with TRBJ2-6; no definite D call. Germline V gene lookup returns CDR1 MDHEN and CDR2 SYDVKM. The CDR3 is 16 amino acids. Trimming took off 3 bases at V and 0 bases at J, with 9 bases between the two ends. The CDR3 loop is CASSLDGFSGANVLTF. CDR3 bases: TGTGCCAGCAGTTTGGACGGCTTCTCTGGGGCCAACGTCCTGACTTTC.